Listed below are T cell receptor beta chains from one sample, sequenced in a study of regulatory T cells in long-lasting Graves disease. One entry per CDR3 protein results from TCRdb running MiXCR on the multiplex PCR reads. The sample yields more than 300,000 distinct CDR3 sequences, 15% to 18% seen once. The sequencing here drew on peripheral blood mononuclear cells (PBMCs), taken at new diagnosis, from a patient treated with antithyroid drugs. All receptors come from a female donor with Graves disease. CDR3s include the opening cysteine and the closing phenylalanine or tryptophan. D genes are given only for firm matches. Expanded clones are given a class, and other clones once, few, many or no size at all.

V,D,J,size,CDR3,DNA
TRBV2,TRBD1,TRBJ1-4,many,CASSYRDRVQEKLFF,TGTGCCAGCAGCTACCGGGACAGGGTCCAAGAAAAACTGTTTTTT
TRBV7-2,NA,TRBJ1-2,many,CASSRQGTGGYTF,TGTGCCAGCAGCCGCCAGGGAACCGGTGGCTACACCTTC
TRBV30,NA,TRBJ1-5,NA,CAWSGNSNQPQHF,TGTGCCTGGAGTGGGAATAGCAATCAGCCCCAGCATTTT
TRBV7-9,NA,TRBJ1-3,NA,CASSPTADEGSGNTIYF,TGTGCCAGCAGTCCCACAGCGGACGAGGGGTCTGGAAACACCATATATTTT
TRBV7-9,TRBD1,TRBJ2-7,many,CASSQGQGTYEQYF,TGTGCCAGCAGCCAGGGACAGGGCACCTACGAGCAGTACTTC
TRBV7-8,NA,TRBJ1-1,many,CASSFTEENTEAFF,TGTGCCAGCAGCTTTACCGAGGAGAACACTGAAGCTTTCTTT
TRBV20-1,TRBD1,TRBJ2-4,many,CSARGPGGRKNIQYF,TGCAGTGCTAGAGGGCCAGGGGGCCGGAAAAACATTCAGTACTTC
TRBV20-1,NA,TRBJ1-1,many,CSAIEGAKKDAFF,TGCAGTGCTATCGAAGGGGCCAAAAAAGATGCTTTCTTT
TRBV7-2,NA,TRBJ2-4,many,CASSPGSNQYF,TGTGCCAGCAGTCCCGGGTCGAATCAGTACTTC
TRBV20-1,NA,TRBJ2-4,many,CSATDWQEAKNIQYF,TGCAGTGCTACCGACTGGCAAGAAGCCAAAAACATTCAGTACTTC
TRBV7-9,NA,TRBJ2-5,NA,CASKRKGGTETQYF,TGTGCCAGCAAGAGGAAGGGTGGGACGGAGACCCAGTACTTC
TRBV4-1,NA,TRBJ1-2,many,CASSQDLVGGRYGYTF,TGCGCCAGCAGCCAAGATCTGGTCGGGGGACGGTATGGCTACACCTTC
TRBV3-1,NA,TRBJ1-5,many,CASSQAGASNQPQHF,TGTGCCAGCAGCCAGGCAGGTGCCAGCAATCAGCCCCAGCATTTT
TRBV12-3/TRBV12-4,NA,TRBJ1-1,many,CASSPRIRGTEAFF,TGTGCCAGCAGTCCTCGGATAAGGGGGACTGAAGCTTTCTTT